This TCR beta chain is drawn from a study of PD-1 blockade in mismatch repair-deficient tumors. TCRdb's table, derived via immunoSEQ multiplex PCR, lists solely in-frame clones and lacks some. Among some 97,000 clones listed, 82% were seen once. The J segment lost 4 bases and the V segment lost 5 bases, leaving 7 bases of the junction unmatched. The CDR3 extends over 16 amino acids. Germline assignment: CDR1 SNHLY and CDR2 FYNNEI. This TCR derives from an adult with mismatch repair-deficient cancer. V and J are TRBV2 and TRBJ2-1; 11 nucleotides line up with TRBD2. The material was peripheral blood, obtained 35 to 37 weeks after starting pembrolizumab. CDR3 sequence: CASSPGLAGLYNEQFF. CDR3 DNA sequence: TGTGCCAGCAGTCCTGGACTAGCGGGTCTATACAATGAGCAGTTCTTC.